The T cell receptor (beta chain) described here comes from a study of cytomegalovirus exposure and HLA in healthy donors. Overall study results and limits: It was approximately 170 TCR beta chains that were listed as cytomegalovirus-associated. Reportedly, diagnosis of cytomegalovirus status by the classifier showed high specificity and sensitivity.

Concerning this clone: The antigen remains unidentified.

The protocol was immunoSEQ multiplex PCR, while the TCRdb copy is restricted to in-frame clones and leaves out a portion. Of 78,000 or so clones listed, about 95% are singletons. Germline CDR1 reads SGHTA; CDR2 reads FQGNSA. This CDR3 has 12 residues. With 5 bases removed from V and 5 bases from J, the gap between germline ends came to 9 bases. Sequenced: PBMCs. The V call is TRBV7-2, the J call TRBJ2-5, with unresolved D. This receptor was taken from a young man in good health and CMV-seropositive. CDR3 nucleotides: TGTGCCAGCAGCCTCCCCCTCGAGACCCAGTACTTC. Amino acid sequence: CASSLPLETQYF.